This section outlines one TCR beta chain sequence together with its context. The antigen is not known. The time point: cycle 4 day 1 (C4D1), after more than five weeks of nivolumab. Each and every patient relapsed after autologous stem cell transplantation, and patients got differing brentuximab vedotin exposure. Researchers used magnetic negative selection to pull out pure CD4+ T cells from thawed PBMCs. Measured with immunoSEQ multiplex PCR; TCRdb has only the in-frame clones, and not every one. The repertoire holds about 17,000 clones, with over 70% as singletons. The data belong to a study of PD-1 blockade in classical Hodgkin lymphoma. The wider study: Every 2 weeks, patients got 3 mg/kg intravenous nivolumab. General study results and limits: Baseline TCR diversity was reportedly lower in newly diagnosed patients than in healthy donors. It was reported as lower still in relapsed/refractory patients. Unlike CD8+ TCR diversity, which did not rise significantly by C4D1, CD4+ TCR diversity did.

J gave up 7 bases and V 2 bases, and 5 bases lay outside the gene matches. The germline gives CDR1 SGHRS, CDR2 YFSETQ. This CDR3 is 14 amino acids long. The input for sequencing was CD4+ T cells from blood, taken before the fourth cycle of nivolumab. This rearrangement joins TRBV5-1 to TRBJ2-1; 8 nucleotides match TRBD1. The TCR comes from a human donor with classical Hodgkin lymphoma. DNA of the CDR3: TGCGCCAGCAGCTTAGGACAGGGTCTGAATGAGCAGTTCTTC. It encodes CASSLGQGLNEQFF.